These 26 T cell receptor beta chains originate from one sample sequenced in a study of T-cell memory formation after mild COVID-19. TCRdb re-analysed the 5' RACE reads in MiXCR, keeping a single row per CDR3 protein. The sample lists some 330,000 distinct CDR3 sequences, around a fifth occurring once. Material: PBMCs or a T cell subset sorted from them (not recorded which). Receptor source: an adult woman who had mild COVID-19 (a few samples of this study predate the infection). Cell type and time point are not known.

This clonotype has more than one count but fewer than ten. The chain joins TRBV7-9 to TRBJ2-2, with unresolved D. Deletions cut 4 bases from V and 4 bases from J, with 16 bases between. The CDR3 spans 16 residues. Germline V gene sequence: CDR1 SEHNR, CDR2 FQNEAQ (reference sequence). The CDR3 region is CASSSSPTSSTGELFF. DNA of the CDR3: TGTGCCAGCAGCTCCTCCCCCACCTCGAGCACCGGGGAGCTGTTTTTT.

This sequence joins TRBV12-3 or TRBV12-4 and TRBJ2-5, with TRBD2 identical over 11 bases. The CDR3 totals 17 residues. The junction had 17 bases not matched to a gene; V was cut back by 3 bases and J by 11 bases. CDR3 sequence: CASSFSTSGSYTHEQYF. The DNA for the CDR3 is TGTGCCAGCAGTTTCTCAACTAGCGGGAGTTATACGCATGAGCAGTACTTC.

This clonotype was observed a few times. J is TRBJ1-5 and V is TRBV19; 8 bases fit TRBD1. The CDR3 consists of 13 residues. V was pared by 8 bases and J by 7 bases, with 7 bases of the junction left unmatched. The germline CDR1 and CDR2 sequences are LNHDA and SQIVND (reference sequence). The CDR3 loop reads CASAGDRGQPQHF. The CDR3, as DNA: TGTGCCAGTGCCGGAGACAGGGGACAGCCCCAGCATTTT.

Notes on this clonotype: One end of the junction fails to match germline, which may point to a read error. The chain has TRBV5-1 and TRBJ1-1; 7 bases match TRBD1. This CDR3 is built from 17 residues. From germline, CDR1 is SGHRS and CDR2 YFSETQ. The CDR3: CASSLRDSHFMNTETFF. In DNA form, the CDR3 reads TGCGCCAGCAGCTTAAGGGACAGCCATTTCATGAACACTGAAACTTTCTTT.

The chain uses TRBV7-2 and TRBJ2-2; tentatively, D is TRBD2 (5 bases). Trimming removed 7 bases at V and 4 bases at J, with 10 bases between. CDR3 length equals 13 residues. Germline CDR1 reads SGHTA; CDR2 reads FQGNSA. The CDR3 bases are TGTGCCAGCACCCCGACTACCACCGGGGAGCTGTTTTTT. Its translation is CASTPTTTGELFF.

The DNA of the CDR3 is TGTGCCCGATCTAGCGGGGGGGTTTATGAGCAGTTCTTC. Amino acid sequence: CARSSGGVYEQFF. This chain links TRBV30 with TRBJ2-1; 12 bases fit TRBD2. Trimming cost V 8 bases and J 8 bases; bases outside gene matches: 7. Per germline, CDR1 GTSNPN and CDR2 SVGIG (reference sequence). CDR3 length: 13 amino acids.

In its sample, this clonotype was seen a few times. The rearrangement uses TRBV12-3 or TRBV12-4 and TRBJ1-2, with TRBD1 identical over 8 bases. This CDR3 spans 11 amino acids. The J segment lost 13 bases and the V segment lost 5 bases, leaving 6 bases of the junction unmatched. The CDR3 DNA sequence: TGTGCCAGCAGTCCCGGACAGGGAGCCACCTTC. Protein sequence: CASSPGQGATF.

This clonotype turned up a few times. The CDR3 reads CATRQGMNTEAFF. The DNA for the CDR3 is TGTGCCACCCGACAGGGGATGAACACTGAAGCTTTCTTT. V and J are TRBV12-3 or TRBV12-4 and TRBJ1-1; TRBD1 matches 8 bases. This CDR3 comprises 13 residues. After removal of 10 bases from V and 0 bases from J, the junction contained 4 bases not matched to a gene.

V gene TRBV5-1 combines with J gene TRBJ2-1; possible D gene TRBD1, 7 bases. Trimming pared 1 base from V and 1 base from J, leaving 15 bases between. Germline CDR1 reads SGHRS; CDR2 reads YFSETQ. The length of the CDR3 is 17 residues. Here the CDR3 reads CASSLRSRDRSYNEQFF. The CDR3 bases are TGCGCCAGCAGCTTGCGATCGCGGGACAGATCCTACAATGAGCAGTTCTTC. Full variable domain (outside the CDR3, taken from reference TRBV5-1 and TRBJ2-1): KAGVTQTPRYLIKTRGQQVTLSCSPISGHRSVSWYQQTPGQGLQFLFEYFSETQRNKGNFPGRFSGRQFSNSRSEMNVSTLELGDSALYLCASSLRSRDRSYNEQFFGPGTRLTVL.

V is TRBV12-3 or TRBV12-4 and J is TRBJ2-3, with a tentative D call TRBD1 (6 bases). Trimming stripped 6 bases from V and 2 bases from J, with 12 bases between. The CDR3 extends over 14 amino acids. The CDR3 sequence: CASSLQGTTDTQYF. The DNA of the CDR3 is TGTGCCAGCAGCTTACAGGGTACCACAGATACGCAGTATTTT.

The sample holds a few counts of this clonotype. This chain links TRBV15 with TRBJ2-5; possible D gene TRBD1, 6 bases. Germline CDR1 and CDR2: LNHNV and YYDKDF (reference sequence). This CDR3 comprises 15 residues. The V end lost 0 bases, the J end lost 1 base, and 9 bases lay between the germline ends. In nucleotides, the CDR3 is TGTGCCACCAGCAGAGATCGGACAGTCCAAGAGACCCAGTACTTC. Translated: CATSRDRTVQETQYF.

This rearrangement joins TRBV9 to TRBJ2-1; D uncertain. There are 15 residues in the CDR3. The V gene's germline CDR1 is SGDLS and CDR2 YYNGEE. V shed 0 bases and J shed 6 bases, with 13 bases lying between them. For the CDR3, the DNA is TGTGCCAGCAGCGTAGAGCCGGGTGTGCTCAATGAGCAGTTCTTC. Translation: CASSVEPGVLNEQFF.

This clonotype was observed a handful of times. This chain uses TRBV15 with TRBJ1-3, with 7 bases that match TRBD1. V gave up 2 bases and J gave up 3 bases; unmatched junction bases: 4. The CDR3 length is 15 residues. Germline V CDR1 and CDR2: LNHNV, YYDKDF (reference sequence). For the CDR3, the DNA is TGTGCCACCAGCAGAAGGCACAGGGGTGGAAACACCATATATTTT. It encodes CATSRRHRGGNTIYF.

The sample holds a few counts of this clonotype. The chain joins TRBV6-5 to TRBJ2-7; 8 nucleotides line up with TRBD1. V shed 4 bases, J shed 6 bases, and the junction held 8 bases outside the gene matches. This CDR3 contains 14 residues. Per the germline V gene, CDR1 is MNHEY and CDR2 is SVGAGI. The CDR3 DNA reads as TGTGCCAGCAGTTCCCCGACAGGGGCGGGCGAGCAGTACTTC. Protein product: CASSSPTGAGEQYF.

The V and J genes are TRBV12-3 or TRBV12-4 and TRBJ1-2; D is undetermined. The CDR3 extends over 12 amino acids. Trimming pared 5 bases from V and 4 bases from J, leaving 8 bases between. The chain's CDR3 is CASSRESYGYTF. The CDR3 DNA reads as TGTGCCAGCAGTCGTGAGAGCTATGGCTACACCTTC.

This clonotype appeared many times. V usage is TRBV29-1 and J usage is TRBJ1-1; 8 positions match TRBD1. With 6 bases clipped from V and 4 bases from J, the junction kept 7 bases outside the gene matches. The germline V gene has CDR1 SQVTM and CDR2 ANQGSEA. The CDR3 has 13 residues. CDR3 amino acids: CSVRTGWGTEAFF. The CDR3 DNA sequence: TGCAGCGTCCGGACAGGGTGGGGCACTGAAGCTTTCTTT. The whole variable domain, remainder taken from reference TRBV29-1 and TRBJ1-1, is SAVISQKPSRDICQRGTSLTIQCQVDSQVTMMFWYRQQPGQSLTLIATANQGSEATYESGFVIDKFPISRPNLTFSTLTVSNMSPEDSSIYLCSVRTGWGTEAFFGQGTRLTVV.

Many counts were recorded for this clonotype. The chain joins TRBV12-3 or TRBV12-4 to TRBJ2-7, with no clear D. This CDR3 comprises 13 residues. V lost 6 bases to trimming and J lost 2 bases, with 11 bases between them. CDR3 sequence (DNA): TGTGCCAGCAGCCCCCCCGGTCCCTACGAGCAGTACTTC. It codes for CASSPPGPYEQYF.

The CDR3 bases are TGCAGTGCCTCACATCAACCGGGACAGGGCAATCAGCCCCAGCATTTT. Translation gives CSASHQPGQGNQPQHF. V and J are TRBV20-1 and TRBJ1-5, with TRBD1 identical over 8 bases. The CDR3 length is 16 residues. Germline V CDR1 and CDR2: DFQATT, SNEGSKA (reference sequence). V gave up 6 bases and J gave up 2 bases; unmatched junction bases: 12.

CDR3 in amino acids: CASGGNGNEQFF. The DNA of the CDR3 is TGTGCCTCCGGCGGGAATGGTAATGAGCAGTTCTTC. The chain joins TRBV30 to TRBJ2-1; possible D gene TRBD2, 6 bases. CDR3 size: 12 residues. Germline V gene data show CDR1 as GTSNPN and CDR2 as SVGIG (reference sequence). The V end was cut by 7 bases, the J end by 7 bases, with 14 bases between.

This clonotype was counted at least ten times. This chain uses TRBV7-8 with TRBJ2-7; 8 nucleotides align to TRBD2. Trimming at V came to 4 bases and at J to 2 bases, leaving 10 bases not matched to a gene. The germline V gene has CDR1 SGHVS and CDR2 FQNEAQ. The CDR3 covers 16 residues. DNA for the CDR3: TGTGCCAGCAGCTCACGACTAGCGCAATACCCCTACGAGCAGTACTTC. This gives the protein CASSSRLAQYPYEQYF. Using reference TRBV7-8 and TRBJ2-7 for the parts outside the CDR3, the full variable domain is GAGVSQSPRYKVAKRGQDVALRCDPISGHVSLFWYQQALGQGPEFLTYFQNEAQLDKSGLPSDRFFAERPEGSVSTLKIQRTQQEDSAVYLCASSSRLAQYPYEQYFGPGTRLTVT.

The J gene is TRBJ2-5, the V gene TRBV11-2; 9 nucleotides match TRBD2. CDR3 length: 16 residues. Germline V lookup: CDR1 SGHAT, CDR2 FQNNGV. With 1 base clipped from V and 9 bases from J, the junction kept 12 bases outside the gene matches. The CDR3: CASSLGPAGGQVSQYF. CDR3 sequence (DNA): TGTGCCAGCAGCTTAGGACCAGCGGGGGGCCAAGTTTCCCAGTACTTC.

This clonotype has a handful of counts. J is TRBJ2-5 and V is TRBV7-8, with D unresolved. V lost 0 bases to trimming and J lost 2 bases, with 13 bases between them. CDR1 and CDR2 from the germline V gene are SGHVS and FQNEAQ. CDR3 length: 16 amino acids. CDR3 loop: CASSLAHLGGQETQYF. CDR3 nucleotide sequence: TGTGCCAGCAGCTTAGCGCATCTGGGCGGACAAGAGACCCAGTACTTC.

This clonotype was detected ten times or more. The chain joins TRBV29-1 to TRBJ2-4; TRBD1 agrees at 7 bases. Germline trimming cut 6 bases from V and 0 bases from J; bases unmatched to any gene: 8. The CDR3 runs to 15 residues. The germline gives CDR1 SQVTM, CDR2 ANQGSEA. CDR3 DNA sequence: TGCAGCGTAGCACAGGGGATACAAGCCAAAAACATTCAGTACTTC. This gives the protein CSVAQGIQAKNIQYF. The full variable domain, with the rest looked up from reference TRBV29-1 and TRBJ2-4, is SAVISQKPSRDICQRGTSLTIQCQVDSQVTMMFWYRQQPGQSLTLIATANQGSEATYESGFVIDKFPISRPNLTFSTLTVSNMSPEDSSIYLCSVAQGIQAKNIQYFGAGTRLSVL.

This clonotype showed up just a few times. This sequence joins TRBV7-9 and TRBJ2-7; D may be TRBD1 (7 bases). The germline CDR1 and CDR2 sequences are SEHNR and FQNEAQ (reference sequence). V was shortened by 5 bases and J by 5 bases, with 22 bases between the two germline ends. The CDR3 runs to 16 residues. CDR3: CASSPAGRQGYNEQYF. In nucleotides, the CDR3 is TGTGCCAGCAGCCCAGCGGGTAGACAGGGCTATAACGAGCAGTACTTC.

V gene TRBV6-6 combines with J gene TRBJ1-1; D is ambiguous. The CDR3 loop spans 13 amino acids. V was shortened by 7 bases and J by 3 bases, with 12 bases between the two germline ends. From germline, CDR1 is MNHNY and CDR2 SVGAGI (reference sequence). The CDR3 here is CASTQAGDTEAFF. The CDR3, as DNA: TGTGCCAGCACTCAAGCCGGGGACACTGAAGCTTTCTTT.

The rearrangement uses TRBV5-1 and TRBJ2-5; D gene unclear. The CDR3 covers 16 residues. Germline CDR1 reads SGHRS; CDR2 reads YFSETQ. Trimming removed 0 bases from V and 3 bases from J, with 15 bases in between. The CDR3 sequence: CASSLGQVSRKETQYF. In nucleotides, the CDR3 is TGCGCCAGCAGCTTGGGTCAGGTGAGCCGGAAAGAGACCCAGTACTTC.